This T cell receptor (beta chain) appears in the sequencing data of a study of patients and donors after allogeneic stem cell transplantation (TCRdb year 2020). The library was generated by RT-PCR. Sequencing took place on a NextSeq 550. TCRdb reworked the public reads: Q25 trimming with fastp, MiXCR clone assembly, productive beta chains retained. A single entry per CDR3 protein holds the most common genes and DNA from its merged rows. The sample table contains about 160,000 distinct CDR3 sequences; only one count was recorded for 20% to 25% of them. The ten largest clones take up roughly 26% of the sample. The CDR3 has 14 amino acids, counting the end cysteine and phenylalanine. Left in the record is the CDR3 DNA by itself, 42 bases read in frame from the first base. The germline V gene supplies CDR1 SGHRS and CDR2 YFSETQ. The junction carries 11 bases between V and J, which are trimmed by 0 bases and 5 bases respectively.

This clonotype was observed a few times. The antigen it recognizes is unknown. One base away there is no much larger clone; base qualities are not given. The source material was blood, either unsorted or a sorted T cell fraction (not recorded which). The rearranged chain carries TRBV5-1 and TRBJ1-1; the D gene remains uncertain. The receptor comes from a human donor who was either an allogeneic HSCT recipient or a stem cell or donor lymphocyte infusion donor (not recorded which). It is not recorded whose cells these are; they may come from a transplant donor. This receptor carries the CDR3 CASSLAALETEAFF. The bases read TGCGCCAGCAGCTTGGCCGCTTTGGAGACTGAAGCTTTCTTT.